Here is one T cell receptor (beta chain) with its context. Antigen specificity is unknown. The germline V gene encodes CDR1 ENHRY and CDR2 SYGVKD. The V and J ends lost 7 bases and 3 bases respectively, with 11 bases between them. This CDR3 is built from 13 residues. The record originates from a study of blood T cells in healthy people across ages. Study results and caveats: Correlation between TCR beta diversity and naive T cell percentage was strong.

Alongside a J-beta primer mix, a sample-barcoded 5' primer served in a second PCR lasting 7 to 11 cycles. TCRdb used MiXCR to reprocess the 5' RACE reads, holding one entry per CDR3 protein. The sample lists 550,000 to 650,000 distinct CDR3 sequences, roughly a quarter occurring once. The same sample was also studied in work on T cells of mothers and their children.

The chain links TRBV10-3 to TRBJ2-3, with D possibly called TRBD1 or TRBD2 (6 bases each). Sequencing input: blood. The TCR comes from a boy under 10 years old in good health. The CDR3, as DNA: TGTGCCATCACCGAGGGGGGTACAGATACGCAGTATTTT. Its protein product is CAITEGGTDTQYF.